This T cell receptor (beta chain) was retrieved from a study of Graves' ophthalmopathy and Graves' hyperthyroidism (dated by TCRdb to 2016 to 2019). Regarding the study in general: A patient counted as having stable hyperthyroidism if there was no progression to ophthalmopathy within 18 months of follow-up. TCR beta repertoire signatures were used to distinguish Graves' ophthalmopathy from Graves' hyperthyroidism and to predict progression to ophthalmopathy. In total, 120 to 150 blood samples were TCR-sequenced: 40 to 45 ophthalmopathy, under 85 hyperthyroidism and roughly 17 hyperthyroidism-to-ophthalmopathy patients. To explore V-J signatures distinguishing ophthalmopathy from hyperthyroidism, a discovery set of around 100 patients (roughly 45 ophthalmopathy, 57 stable hyperthyroidism) was enrolled. For independent validation, a separate cohort was made up of 18 hyperthyroidism patients plus 17 patients who later progressed from hyperthyroidism to ophthalmopathy. In over 5 hyperthyroidism patients, the T-cell repertoire of thyroid tissue was compared with the T-cell repertoire of blood. Following sample collection, hyperthyroidism patients were given methimazole at a starting dose of 30 mg daily, and ophthalmopathy patients were given high-dose intravenous methylprednisolone.

The V end loses 5 bases and the J end loses 4 bases, and a stretch of 11 bases separates them. Counted from cysteine to phenylalanine, this CDR3 has 13 amino acids. Of all the DNA, just the CDR3 is kept, 39 bases in frame from base 1. For CDR1 and CDR2, the germline V gene lists SNHLY and FYNNEI. This clonotype was seen ten or more times. No cognate antigen has been identified for it. There are no base qualities to consult, and no much larger clone falls within one base. For repertoire sequencing, the TCR beta CDR3 regions were amplified from RNA transcripts. The first round was an RT-PCR using HTBI primers with the Qiagen OneStep RT-PCR kit, and this first round was followed by a second-round multiplex PCR, then size selection and purification. Sequencing of the libraries was carried out on an Illumina HiSeq2000 in paired-end mode with 100 bp reads. Per the original workflow: Reads were processed with SOAPnuke, discarding reads with adapters, uncalled bases, mean Phred below 15, or no exact constant-primer or identifier match. COPE v1.2.5 was used to merge high-quality paired reads. Each unique nucleotide sequence was treated as a clonotype, and MiTCR v1.1 was used to align the clonotypes to the IMGT TRB V, D and J references. Only V-J combinations with frequency above 0.0001 were analysed, covering more than 99% of repertoires. For each V-J combination, a TCR clonal expansion and chaos score was defined as F50 clonal expansion divided by the chaos observed in the TCRdist matrix. Welch's t-statistics and random forest were used to narrow the features down to 10 to 15 V-J combinations, which were then fed into a naive Bayes classifier. The Morisita-Horn index was used to measure how similar the thyroid and blood repertoires were. The raw public reads went through TCRdb reprocessing: fastp at Q25, MiXCR clone calling, in-frame beta chains kept. CDR3 protein duplicates are merged, each entry listing the most common genes and DNA. The V and J calls come from TCRdb's annotation, not from the publication. The sample table shows over a million distinct CDR3 sequences, and about two fifths are seen once. The leading ten clones occupy roughly 10% of the sample.

What the work shows at the level of the full study, not this receptor alone: No statistical method was used to predetermine the sample size, and group allocation was not hidden from the investigators. Ophthalmopathy was separated from stable hyperthyroidism by the 13-signature model with more than 85% sensitivity and approximately 84% specificity in cross-validation and with 80%/75% in the test set. In validation, the model predicted ophthalmopathy progression with about 71% sensitivity and about 77% specificity; some 13 predicted patients were CT-confirmed with GO in a median of approximately six months. Among expanded thyroid clonotypes with frequency above 0.001, most also showed up in blood, which suggests that blood repertoires may reflect the thyroid immune response.

The hyperthyroidism patients were 18 to 65 years old and newly diagnosed, with a disease duration of less than 2 months. Patients with other autoimmune diseases, uncontrolled infections, pregnancy or lactation were excluded. Diagnosis was based on clinical symptoms, serum thyroxine, TRAb, thyroid ultrasound and orbital computed tomography. Trizol reagent was used to extract the total RNA, and its quality was then checked on an Agilent 2100 Bioanalyzer. The rearranged segments are TRBV2 and TRBJ1-1, with no D gene named confidently. Specimen: peripheral blood or thyroid tissue (not recorded which). This TCR was recovered from an adult man with Graves' hyperthyroidism. CDR3 reads: CASSNSATTEAFF. The DNA reads TGTGCCAGCAGTAATTCTGCAACCACTGAAGCTTTCTTT.